This TCR beta chain was recorded in a study of PD-1 blockade in classical Hodgkin lymphoma. Trimming pared 0 bases from V and 5 bases from J, leaving 13 bases between. This CDR3 comprises 14 residues. CDR1 and CDR2 (germline): SQVTM, ANQGSEA. Using immunoSEQ multiplex PCR, the repertoire was profiled, and TCRdb retains in-frame clones only, with some absent. The table shows 17,000 or so clones, with roughly 81% occurring only once. Noted time point: newly diagnosed, previously untreated cHL patient sample. Newly diagnosed classical Hodgkin lymphoma PBMCs, still untreated, provided the comparison samples.

The sequence was collected from a human donor with classical Hodgkin lymphoma. Sequencing was done on a sample of peripheral blood mononuclear cells (PBMCs). This sequence joins TRBV29-1 and TRBJ2-5; D call uncertain. The CDR3 loop reads CSVEETSPRETQYF. CDR3 in DNA: TGCAGCGTTGAAGAAACATCCCCGCGGGAGACCCAGTACTTC. Supplemented by reference TRBV29-1 and TRBJ2-5, the full variable domain reads SAVISQKPSRDICQRGTSLTIQCQVDSQVTMMFWYRQQPGQSLTLIATANQGSEATYESGFVIDKFPISRPNLTFSTLTVSNMSPEDSSIYLCSVEETSPRETQYFGPGTRLLVL.